Included here is one T cell receptor (beta chain) sequence, with context. Its antigen is undetermined. This sample was included in a study of cytomegalovirus exposure and HLA in healthy donors. Study-wide results and caveats: In vitro testing confirmed a few CMV-associated chains as specific for CMV antigens. The study designated 150 to 200 TCR beta chains cytomegalovirus-associated. Rarity characterized most TCR sequences, yet some public TCRs appeared in many donors.

In germline, CDR1 is LNHDA, CDR2 SQIVND (reference sequence). The V end lost 6 bases, the J end lost 4 bases, and 13 bases lay between the germline ends. The CDR3 runs to 13 residues. PCR employed 60 Vbeta and 13 Jbeta primers. Sequencing used immunoSEQ multiplex PCR; TCRdb keeps in-frame clones, though not all of them. The sample holds about 190,000 clones; over 80% are singletons and the top ten take 9.5% to 13%. This chain links TRBV19 with TRBJ2-7; D unresolved. The source of this sequence is a woman in her forties or fifties in good health and CMV-seropositive. Sequencing was done on a sample of PBMCs. Here the CDR3 DNA reads TGTGCCAGTAGCCCTTATCCCCCTTACGAGCAGTACTTC. Translation gives CASSPYPPYEQYF.